This TCR beta chain was captured by sequencing in a study of CD8 T cells in Susac syndrome. A quantity of roughly 0.5 to 1 ug RNA underwent reverse transcription using random hexamers. An immunoSEQ multiplex PCR amplified TCR beta CDR3 over 54 Vbeta and 13 Jbeta. MiXCR was run by TCRdb on the immunoSEQ multiplex PCR reads, yielding one entry per CDR3 protein. The data contain fewer than 250,000 distinct CDR3 sequences, around 93% of them singletons. The CDR3 runs to 13 residues. V lost 10 bases and J 1 base, leaving 13 bases between the germline ends. The V gene's germline CDR1 is ENHRY and CDR2 SYGVKD.

What was sequenced was CD4+ T cells from PBMCs. The chain links TRBV10-3 to TRBJ1-1, with D perhaps matching TRBD1 (6 bases). The clonotype originates from a human donor in good health. The CDR3 region is CATRTERNTEAFF. For the CDR3, the DNA is TGTGCCACGCGGACAGAGAGGAACACTGAAGCTTTCTTT.